These 16 T cell receptor beta chains were all obtained from the same sample, sequenced in a study of CXCR3-negative and CXCR3-positive naive CD8 T cells. Carrying UMI labels, the TRB cDNA libraries were prepared through 5' RACE. One entry per CDR3 protein, without DNA, is what TCRdb gives after re-calling the 5' RACE reads. This sample's table has roughly 100,000 distinct CDR3 sequences. Sequencing was carried out using naive CXCR3- CD8+ T cells from blood. Stated subset: CD45RO-CCR7+CD27+CD95- naive CD8+ T cells lacking CXCR3 (TNR3-). Every receptor here comes from a human donor in good health. Some clones in this sample may be carry-over from other donors' samples.

J is TRBJ2-7 and V is TRBV9; lacking DNA, the TRBD1 call made by TCRdb goes unchecked. Germline V gives CDR1 SGDLS, CDR2 YYNGEE. There are 14 residues in the CDR3. CDR3 amino acids: CASSPVQGGDEQYF.

The V and J genes are TRBV3-1 and TRBJ2-7; TCRdb returns TRBD1, unconfirmable since there is no DNA. The germline CDR1 and CDR2 sequences are LGHDT and YNNKEL (reference sequence). The CDR3 has 14 residues. The CDR3 sequence is CASSVGDSSYEQYF.

The CDR3 reads CASSLVAEGNTEAFF. This chain joins TRBV5-4 and TRBJ1-1. Germline values: CDR1 SGHNT, CDR2 YYREEE (reference sequence). The CDR3 is 15 amino acids.

V gene TRBV19 combines with J gene TRBJ2-1; the TCRdb call, TRBD1, lacks DNA for checking. The CDR3 has 11 residues. CDR1 LNHDA and CDR2 SQIVND come from the germline V gene (reference sequence). CDR3 sequence reads: CATDGGDEQFF.

The V and J genes are TRBV6-5 and TRBJ2-5; TCRdb names TRBD1, which stays unverified in the absence of DNA. In germline, CDR1 is MNHEY, CDR2 SVGAGI. The CDR3 has 14 amino acids. CDR3 loop: CASSYSIGGETQYF.

The chain uses TRBV9 and TRBJ2-4; the TCRdb call, TRBD2, lacks DNA for checking. Germline V gene lookup returns CDR1 SGDLS and CDR2 YYNGEE. The CDR3 is 17 residues long. The CDR3 reads CASSGLPVAGDRNIQYF.

The genes are TRBV29-1 and TRBJ1-1. The CDR3 covers 14 residues. The germline V gene encodes CDR1 SQVTM and CDR2 ANQGSEA. The CDR3 is CSAGSWDMNTEAFF.

The chain employs TRBV20-1 and TRBJ2-7; there is no DNA to check the TCRdb D call of TRBD2. In germline, CDR1 is DFQATT, CDR2 SNEGSKA (reference sequence). The CDR3 is 16 residues long. The CDR3 loop is CSAIGAVAGGGYEQYF.

The chain combines TRBV27 with TRBJ2-1; TCRdb reports TRBD1, a call that lacks DNA to check it against. The CDR3 spans 15 residues. Germline values: CDR1 MNHEY, CDR2 SMNVEV (reference sequence). CDR3 amino acids: CASSIGTGMYNEQFF.

CDR3: CASSSWREGGSYEQYF. V usage is TRBV27 and J usage is TRBJ2-7; TCRdb calls TRBD2, which cannot be checked without DNA. Germline CDR1 is MNHEY and CDR2 is SMNVEV (reference sequence). This CDR3 has 16 residues.

The chain links TRBV7-2 to TRBJ2-7; the TCRdb call, TRBD2, lacks DNA for checking. CDR3 size: 16 residues. The V gene's germline CDR1 is SGHTA and CDR2 FQGNSA. CDR3 loop: CASSLFGGEYSYEQYF.

The V gene is TRBV12-3 or TRBV12-4, the J gene TRBJ1-6; TCRdb selects TRBD1, and the lack of DNA leaves this call unchecked. The CDR3 has 13 residues. The CDR3 here is CASSPGRGWALHF.

This sequence joins TRBV29-1 and TRBJ1-1. Per the germline V gene, CDR1 is SQVTM and CDR2 is ANQGSEA. The CDR3 is 14 amino acids. The CDR3 sequence: CSVEVVLRETEAFF.

The chain couples TRBV11-3 to TRBJ1-2; the D call from TCRdb, TRBD1, cannot be confirmed without DNA. This CDR3 is 16 amino acids long. Germline CDR1 is SGHNT and CDR2 is YENEEA. The CDR3 protein is CASGGTGGNSNYGYTF.

CDR3 region: CSVGDIRETQYF. The chain has TRBV29-1 and TRBJ2-5; TCRdb calls TRBD1, which cannot be checked without DNA. The CDR3 contains 12 residues. The V gene's germline CDR1 is SQVTM and CDR2 ANQGSEA.

CDR3 sequence reads: CASSLESDPNYEQYF. The rearrangement links TRBV12-3 or TRBV12-4 to TRBJ2-7. This CDR3 spans 15 amino acids.